The clone carrying this TCR beta chain was seen repeatedly, ten times or more. During its preparation, the TCRbeta library received unique molecular identifiers. TCRdb ran MiXCR on the PCR reads and lists one entry per CDR3 protein. The table lists fewer than 550,000 distinct CDR3 sequences, 10% to 13% of them singletons. The sample is drawn from a study of T-cell reconstitution after alpha-beta-depleted transplantation in children. The CDR3 sequence is 13 residues long. Per germline, CDR1 LGHNA and CDR2 YSLEER. Trimming cost V 2 bases and J 4 bases; bases outside gene matches: 1. The origin of this receptor is a child aged 2-15 years with inherited bone marrow failure, due to receive a stem cell transplant. The chain carries TRBV4-3 and TRBJ2-7; TRBD1 matches 8 bases. The sequences come from PBMCs, collected before TCRalphabeta/CD19-depleted stem cell transplant. CDR3 in amino acids: CASSQRTGYEQYF. Written as DNA, the CDR3 is TGCGCCAGCAGCCAACGGACAGGGTACGAGCAGTACTTC.